The T cell receptor beta chain described here comes from a study of CD8 T cell repertoires and HIV-1 epitope variants (dated by TCRdb to the early 2020s). About the study as a whole: T cells were stimulated in separate culture wells with each of twenty-five peptides representing autologous and known Gag and Nef epitope variants. For around 10 days the cultures were kept in IMDM with gentamicin, and on days 3 and 7 half of the media was changed with IL-2, IL-7 and IL-15 added. T cells were enriched using the EasySep Human T Cell Enrichment Kit and were co-cultured with equal numbers of autologous T cell-negative cells serving as antigen-presenting cells. Control conditions included a CMV, EBV and flu peptide pool, the Ebola AY9 epitope as negative control, and a no-peptide well. A total of more than 70 T cell cultures were run, with each culture condition done in triplicate except for one peptide, which was done in duplicate. Three Gag epitope families and Nef HW9 and YT9 were included among the tested epitopes. An aliquot of 1M T cells was saved as an uncultured baseline condition, separate from the roughly 80 T cell cultures. General findings and caveats noted by the study authors: The study identified about nine antigen-specific TCR beta clonotypes, more than five of which appeared to be cross-reactive for autologous or known escape epitope variants. The assay identified only TCR beta chains and indicated proliferation to antigen, not T cell function or cytokine profile. Roughly 5 clonotypes recognized the Nef KF9 family and one clonotype recognized the HW9 family, while no responses were seen to the TAALDMSHF plasma variant.

This clone was found a few times. No antigen is known for it. It has no much larger one-base neighbor in the sample; base qualities were not kept. Sequencing of TCR beta CDR3 regions was done on the immunoSEQ platform at survey depth. The QIAamp DNA micro kit was used to extract genomic DNA from every cultured and uncultured CD8+ T cell population. The original pipeline was this. Samples with fewer than 5,000 productive reads were excluded, which removed about 7% of the roughly 80 HIV peptide-stimulated cultures. A MANAFEST web app trimmed sequences to CDR3 and removed nonproductive sequences, CDR3s under 5 amino acids, and those not starting C or ending F/W. For a clonotype to count as antigen-specific, the clonotype had to expand relative to the no-peptide control in at least 2 of 3 replicates at FDR 0.01, and only within one epitope family. Specific clonotypes also needed at least fivefold higher frequency than in wells stimulated with peptides from other epitope families. TCRdb retrieved this table from immuneACCESS and kept in-frame rearrangements only. Not all clones are present; in checked studies, unresolved V genes account for under half, and no reason is known for the remainder. V and J calls and clone size are copied from that table; D and trimming were computed from the DNA. The sample table contains about 90,000 clones; only one count was recorded for around 75% of them. The ten biggest clones cover under 30% of the sample.

The EasySep Human CD8+ T Cell Enrichment Kit was used on day 10 to isolate CD8+ T cells from every culture. V is cut by 5 bases and J by 6 bases, and the space between the germline ends is 14 bases. The CDR3 numbers 13 residues from cysteine through phenylalanine. Left in the record is the CDR3 DNA by itself, 39 bases read in frame from the first base. CDR1 is given as SGHTA and CDR2 as FQGNSA, both from the germline V gene. This receptor was taken from a male donor with HIV. In this chain, TRBV7-2 is recombined with TRBJ2-7; no confident D gene assignment can be made. Material for sequencing was uncultured baseline CD8+ T cells from peripheral blood mononuclear cells (PBMCs). The CDR3 is CASSPAVGGEQYF. DNA sequence: TGTGCCAGCAGCCCCGCTGTCGGCGGCGAGCAGTACTTC.